Shown below are 17 T cell receptor beta chains from a single sample sequenced in a study of cytomegalovirus exposure and HLA in healthy donors. The PCR made use of 60 Vbeta and 13 Jbeta primers. The assay was immunoSEQ multiplex PCR, and TCRdb's table has in-frame clones only and misses some. In the table there are over 110,000 clones, 82% of which are singletons. Sequencing was performed on PBMCs. These receptors were collected from a male donor in good health and CMV-seronegative.

This clone appeared a single time. V is TRBV5-1 and J is TRBJ2-7; 7 bases agree with TRBD1. This CDR3 spans 14 amino acids. J gave up 6 bases and V 0 bases, and 6 bases lay outside the gene matches. Germline V gene lookup returns CDR1 SGHRS and CDR2 YFSETQ. CDR3 protein: CASSLGQGISEQYF. The CDR3, as DNA: TGCGCCAGCAGCTTGGGACAGGGCATAAGCGAGCAGTACTTC.

The V and J genes are TRBV28 and TRBJ2-7; 8 positions match TRBD1. Germline CDR1 MDHEN, CDR2 SYDVKM. J was trimmed by 2 bases and V by 6 bases; bases with no gene match: 9. The CDR3 is 15 amino acids. This CDR3 is CASRWATGGTYEQYF. Written as DNA, the CDR3 is TGTGCCAGCAGGTGGGCAACAGGGGGAACCTACGAGCAGTACTTC.

This chain joins TRBV6-5 and TRBJ2-3, with TRBD1 identical over 8 bases. Germline CDR1 is MNHEY and CDR2 is SVGAGI. The CDR3 spans 16 residues. The V and J ends lost 2 bases and 6 bases, in that order; junction bases with no gene match: 10. The CDR3 is CASSYGGTGGADTQYF. DNA for the CDR3: TGTGCCAGCAGTTACGGCGGGACAGGAGGCGCGGATACGCAGTATTTT.

The V gene is TRBV7-3, the J gene TRBJ1-1; a possible D gene is TRBD1 (6 bases). Germline CDR1 SGHTA, CDR2 FQGTGA. Trimming shortened V by 4 bases and J by 2 bases, and 8 bases separated the two germline ends. The CDR3 runs 13 residues. The CDR3 loop reads CASSSQGNTEAFF. CDR3 nucleotide sequence: TGTGCCAGCAGCTCACAGGGTAACACTGAAGCTTTCTTT. The variable domain in full, with the rest retrieved from reference TRBV7-3 and TRBJ1-1, is GAGVSQTPSNKVTEKGKYVELRCDPISGHTALYWYRQSLGQGPEFLIYFQGTGAADDSGLPNDRFFAVRPEGSVSTLKIQRTERGDSAVYLCASSSQGNTEAFFGQGTRLTVV.

This clone was counted a few times. The chain couples TRBV29-1 to TRBJ2-2; D is possibly TRBD2 (6 bases). Deletions cut 1 base from V and 7 bases from J, with 10 bases between. The CDR3 extends over 13 amino acids. Germline values: CDR1 SQVTM, CDR2 ANQGSEA. The CDR3 is CSVEGARDGELFF. The CDR3 DNA reads TGCAGCGTTGAAGGGGCGCGGGACGGGGAGCTGTTTTTT.

The chain recombines TRBV10-3 with TRBJ2-3; weak D call: TRBD1 (5 bases). Germline V gives CDR1 ENHRY, CDR2 SYGVKD. This CDR3 region has 14 residues. V gave up 4 bases and J gave up 0 bases, with 8 bases separating them. CDR3 protein: CAISGTSSTDTQYF. CDR3 nucleotide sequence: TGTGCCATCAGTGGGACAAGTAGCACAGATACGCAGTATTTT.

The chain recombines TRBV27 with TRBJ2-7, with D possibly matching TRBD1 (6 bases). This CDR3 has 16 amino acids. The V end lost 0 bases, the J end lost 0 bases, and 12 bases lay between the germline ends. Germline assignment: CDR1 MNHEY and CDR2 SMNVEV (reference sequence). CDR3 amino acids: CASSLSWDTSSYEQYF. DNA of the CDR3: TGTGCCAGCAGTTTATCGTGGGACACCAGCTCCTACGAGCAGTACTTC.

The chain links TRBV10-3 to TRBJ2-7; 7 bases align to TRBD2. After removal of 4 bases from V and 5 bases from J, the junction contained 8 bases not matched to a gene. This CDR3 region has 14 residues. CDR1 and CDR2 (germline): ENHRY, SYGVKD. The CDR3 sequence: CAISVRENEHEQYF. In nucleotides, the CDR3 is TGTGCCATCAGTGTGCGGGAGAATGAGCACGAGCAGTACTTC.

A word on this clone: Mismatch with germline at one junction end may stem from a read error. The chain employs TRBV7-9 and TRBJ2-7; a weak D match, TRBD2 (6 bases). The CDR3 covers 12 residues. CDR1 and CDR2 (germline): SEHNR, FQNEAQ (reference sequence). The CDR3 sequence is CSSSSGGYEQYF. CDR3 sequence (DNA): TGTTCCAGCAGCTCTGGGGGGTACGAGCAGTACTTC. Combining the CDR3 with reference TRBV7-9 and TRBJ2-7 gives the whole variable domain DTGVSQNPRHKITKRGQNVTFRCDPISEHNRLYWYRQTLGQGPEFLTYFQNEAQLEKSRLLSDRFSAERPKGSFSTLEIQRTEQGDSAMYLCSSSSGGYEQYFGPGTRLTVT.

The chain couples TRBV10-1 to TRBJ2-1, with D tentatively TRBD2 (6 bases). Deletions cut 8 bases from V and 4 bases from J, with 15 bases between. The CDR3 has 14 residues. Germline CDR1 and CDR2: WNHNN and SYGVQD (reference sequence). The CDR3 DNA reads as TGCGCCAGCGCTCTAGCGTTACTGTACAATGAGCAGTTCTTC. The encoded protein is CASALALLYNEQFF.

This chain joins TRBV28 and TRBJ1-5; 9 nucleotides align to TRBD1. J was trimmed by 4 bases and V by 6 bases; bases with no gene match: 4. Per the germline V gene, CDR1 is MDHEN and CDR2 is SYDVKM. The CDR3 spans 14 residues. CDR3: CASSPGTGNQPQHF. The DNA for the CDR3 is TGTGCCAGCAGCCCCGGGACAGGGAATCAGCCCCAGCATTTT.

The rearrangement joins TRBV7-2 to TRBJ2-7; possibly TRBD1 for D (6 bases). Trimming stripped 1 base from V and 3 bases from J, with 10 bases between. This CDR3 contains 14 residues. CDR1 is SGHTA, CDR2 FQGNSA, per germline. The CDR3 DNA reads TGTGCCAGCAGCTTAGTCGGACAGAACTACGAGCAGTACTTC. Amino acids: CASSLVGQNYEQYF.

By share of the sample, this clone is medium-sized. The V gene is TRBV4-2, the J gene TRBJ2-3; tentative D call: TRBD1 (6 bases). The CDR3 contains 16 residues. Germline loops: CDR1 LGHNA, CDR2 YNFKEQ. V lost 0 bases and J lost 7, with 17 bases in between. CDR3 nucleotide sequence: TGTGCCAGCAGCCAAGAACCCCCAACAGGGCCAAATACGCAGTATTTT. This translates into CASSQEPPTGPNTQYF.

Points on this clone: Relative to the germline gene, one junction end is altered; a read error may explain this. The same CDR3 is also encoded by other DNA sequences in this sample. J is TRBJ1-4 and V is TRBV10-3; D gene unclear. The CDR3 spans 16 residues. Per the germline V gene, CDR1 is ENHRY and CDR2 is SYGVKD. This CDR3 reads CAISESERPYNEKLFF. CDR3 nucleotides: TGTGCCATCAGTGAGTCGGAGAGGCCATATAATGAAAAATTGTTTTTT.

The rearrangement links TRBV15 to TRBJ2-1; the D gene is possibly TRBD2 (5 bases). This CDR3 comprises 15 residues. Germline assignment: CDR1 LNHNV and CDR2 YYDKDF (reference sequence). The V and J ends lost 0 bases and 4 bases respectively, with 10 bases between them. CDR3 DNA sequence: TGTGCCACCAGCAGAGATCTCGGCGGGTACAATGAGCAGTTCTTC. This sequence encodes CATSRDLGGYNEQFF.

As for this clone: At the DNA level, this CDR3 is encoded by other sequences in the same sample as well. The V and J genes are TRBV6-4 and TRBJ2-3; 11 nucleotides agree with TRBD2. Germline-derived CDR1 and CDR2 are MRHNA and SNTAGT. With 6 bases clipped from V and 5 bases from J, the junction kept 4 bases outside the gene matches. The CDR3 length is 14 residues. CDR3 sequence reads: CASSLAGGGDTQYF. The CDR3 region has the DNA TGTGCCAGCAGCCTAGCGGGAGGAGGAGATACGCAGTATTTT.

The chain is built from TRBV4-3 and TRBJ1-6, with D possibly being TRBD1 (5 bases). The V gene's germline CDR1 is LGHNA and CDR2 YSLEER. The CDR3 covers 16 residues. Trimming took off 1 base at V and 10 bases at J, with 17 bases between the two ends. The CDR3 sequence is CASSQVAQAERSPLHF. The CDR3 DNA sequence: TGCGCCAGCAGCCAAGTGGCACAGGCAGAAAGGTCACCCCTCCACTTT.